Listed below are T cell receptor beta chains from one sample, sequenced in a study of T cells after yellow fever vaccination. A single record per CDR3 protein comes from TCRdb applying MiXCR to the 5' RACE reads. Of about 210,000 distinct CDR3 sequences listed, about 3% are singletons. This sample comprised CD4+ T cells sorted from PBMCs, obtained 10 days after the yellow fever booster vaccination. The receptors stem from a man younger than 35 who received the YFV17D yellow fever vaccine. The CDR3 runs from the conserved cysteine through the conserved F or W. A D gene is named only where the DNA matches it firmly. Part of the rows lack a size; the others show once, few, many or a class for expanded clones.

J | V | size | D | DNA | CDR3
TRBJ2-1 | TRBV5-1 | NA | TRBD1 | TGCGCCAGCAGCCAAACAGGGGAGTATGGGAATGAGCAGTTCTTC | CASSQTGEYGNEQFF
TRBJ1-6 | TRBV19 | NA | NA | TGTGCCAGTAGTATGGGACGAAATTCACCCCTCCACTTT | CASSMGRNSPLHF
TRBJ2-3 | TRBV6-5 | many | TRBD2 | TGTGCCAGCAGTTACTCTGGAAGCGGGGGGGCGGATACGCAGTATTTT | CASSYSGSGGADTQYF
TRBJ1-5 | TRBV7-2 | few | NA | TGTGCCAGCAGCTCGACCGGTGCCAGTGGTCAGCCCCAGCATTTT | CASSSTGASGQPQHF
TRBJ1-1 | TRBV12-3/TRBV12-4 | many | NA | TGTGCCAGCAGTCGCCAGGGGATGAACACTGAAGCTTTCTTT | CASSRQGMNTEAFF
TRBJ2-1 | TRBV7-2 | few | NA | TGTGCCAGCAGCTTAAATGCGGCCAATTCCCAGTTCTTC | CASSLNAANSQFF
TRBJ1-1 | TRBV9 | many | NA | TGTGCCAGCAGCGTAGACCCGGGAAGAATCACTGAAGCTTTCTTT | CASSVDPGRITEAFF
TRBJ1-2 | TRBV2 | many | NA | TGTGCCAGCAGGGACGGAGATAGGAGAGGCTACACCTTC | CASRDGDRRGYTF
TRBJ2-7 | TRBV5-1 | few | TRBD2 | TGCGCCAGCTCCTTGACGCGGGGCGACACGGGAGGCTACGAGCAGTACTTC | CASSLTRGDTGGYEQYF
TRBJ2-1 | TRBV7-9 | many | TRBD2 | TGTGCCAGCAGCTACCCCGGGGGGGGGCTTAGAGATGAGCAGTTCTTC | CASSYPGGGLRDEQFF
TRBJ1-2 | TRBV19 | many | NA | TGTGCCAGTAGTATACGGTCGTATGGCTACACCTTC | CASSIRSYGYTF
TRBJ2-1 | TRBV4-3 | NA | NA | TGCGCCAGCAGCCAACCGAGGAATGAGCAGTTCTTC | CASSQPRNEQFF
TRBJ2-7 | TRBV29-1 | few | NA | TGCAGCGTGTCGGACTCCTACGAGCAGTACTTC | CSVSDSYEQYF
TRBJ2-5 | TRBV5-1 | many | NA | TGCGCCAGCAGCGAAGACCAAGAGACCCAGTACTTC | CASSEDQETQYF
TRBJ2-3 | TRBV14 | many | NA | TGTGCCAGCAGCCAACGGGCTTTCACAGATACGCAGTATTTT | CASSQRAFTDTQYF
TRBJ1-1 | TRBV20-1 | few | NA | TGCAAACTGACACCGCAGAACACTGAAGCTTTCTTT | CKLTPQNTEAFF
TRBJ1-4 | TRBV27 | many | NA | TGTGCCAGCAGGGAATCTCCGGTTTCAACTAATGAAAAACTGTTTTTT | CASRESPVSTNEKLFF
TRBJ1-5 | TRBV19 | NA | NA | TGTGCCAGTAGTATCCCTTTTCAGGGCCGGCAGGAACCCCAGCATTTT | CASSIPFQGRQEPQHF
TRBJ1-2 | TRBV6-1 | many | TRBD1 | TGTGCCAGCAGTGGGTGGGGGACAGGGGGAACATCGGCGGGCTACACCTTC | CASSGWGTGGTSAGYTF
TRBJ2-7 | TRBV9 | NA | NA | TGTGCCAGCAGCGACACCGCGGCGGGGAGCTCCTACGAGCAGTACTTC | CASSDTAAGSSYEQYF
TRBJ1-1 | TRBV7-9 | NA | TRBD1 | TGTGCCAGCAGCTGGACAGGGGGAAGGGGAGCTTTCTTT | CASSWTGGRGAFF
TRBJ1-5 | TRBV28 | many | TRBD1 | TGTGCCAGCAGGCCTCCGGGACAGGGGGCCTGGGGGCCCCAGCATTTT | CASRPPGQGAWGPQHF
TRBJ2-7 | TRBV4-1 | NA | NA | TGCGCCAGCAGCCAAAAGGGACGGGCAGGGGAGAACGAGCAGTACTTC | CASSQKGRAGENEQYF
TRBJ2-3 | TRBV20-1 | few | TRBD2 | TGCAGTGCTAGACTGGGGACTAGCGGATTCACAGATACGCAGTATTTT | CSARLGTSGFTDTQYF
TRBJ1-4 | TRBV4-2 | NA | NA | TGTGCCAGCAGCCGAGGGCAGGAGGAAAAACTGTTTTTT | CASSRGQEEKLFF
TRBJ2-2 | TRBV24-1 | NA | NA | TGTGCCACCAGTGATTCGGGCAGGGCGGTACCCGGGGAGCTGTTTTTT | CATSDSGRAVPGELFF
TRBJ2-2 | TRBV24-1 | NA | TRBD1 | TGTGCCACCAGTGAGACAGGGGTTACCGGGGAGCTGTTTTTT | CATSETGVTGELFF
TRBJ1-5 | TRBV28 | NA | NA | TGTGCCAGCAGTTCCCTAAGCGATAGCAATCAGCCCCAGCATTTT | CASSSLSDSNQPQHF
TRBJ1-1 | TRBV29-1 | many | TRBD1 | TGCAGCGCGGGACAGGGGTGGGGGATGAACACTGAAGCTTTCTTT | CSAGQGWGMNTEAFF
TRBJ2-1 | TRBV7-2 | few | NA | TGTGCCAGCAGCCCTTCCCCACTTTACAATGAGCAGTTCTTC | CASSPSPLYNEQFF
TRBJ2-3 | TRBV5-5 | many | TRBD2 | TGTGCCAGCAGCTTACTAGCGGGCACAGATACGCAGTATTTT | CASSLLAGTDTQYF
TRBJ2-3 | TRBV4-3 | many | NA | TGCGCCAGCGGGGGTCGAGGGGGGACAGATACGCAGTATTTT | CASGGRGGTDTQYF
TRBJ2-5 | TRBV20-1 | NA | TRBD2 | TGCAGTGCTAGCCTACTAGCGGGGGAAGAGACCCAGTACTTC | CSASLLAGEETQYF
TRBJ2-1 | TRBV20-1 | many | TRBD2 | TGCAGTGCTAGATCTGGAATGGGAGGGGTCGAGCAGTTCTTC | CSARSGMGGVEQFF
TRBJ1-2 | TRBV7-2 | few | NA | TGTGCCAGCACCCGAGTGAACCTGGACTATGGCTACACCTTC | CASTRVNLDYGYTF
TRBJ2-2 | TRBV20-1 | NA | NA | TGCAGTGCTAGAGATAACCGACAGCAAGCGAACACCGGGGAGCTGTTTTTT | CSARDNRQQANTGELFF
TRBJ2-3 | TRBV6-6 | NA | NA | TGTGCCAGCAGGCCTGGCTCAGATACGCAGTATTTT | CASRPGSDTQYF
TRBJ2-1 | TRBV7-2 | NA | TRBD2 | TGTGCCAGCACCCTCTCGTCGGGGGGGCTCTACAATGAGCAGTTCTTC | CASTLSSGGLYNEQFF
TRBJ1-4 | TRBV4-2 | many | NA | TGTGCCAGCAGCCAAGCTAGGGGCTCAACTAATGAAAAACTGTTTTTT | CASSQARGSTNEKLFF
TRBJ1-3 | TRBV30 | NA | NA | TGTGCCTGGAGTGTCGACTTTTTCCCTCCTGGAAACACCATATATTTT | CAWSVDFFPPGNTIYF
TRBJ2-3 | TRBV12-3/TRBV12-4 | few | TRBD2 | TGTGCCAGCAGCCGGGCCCGGGGGGGAAACACAGATACGCAGTATTTT | CASSRARGGNTDTQYF